The 26 T cell receptor beta chains below come from one sample, sequenced in a study of blood T cells in healthy people across ages. With a J-beta primer mix and a sample-barcoded 5' primer, a second PCR ran roughly 7 to 11 cycles. TCRdb itself ran the 5' RACE reads through MiXCR, one entry per CDR3 protein. Of 650,000 to 800,000 distinct CDR3 sequences listed, approximately 48% were seen once; the top ten hold around 18%. Source material: blood. These receptor sequences come from a man between 60 and 75 years old in good health.

Of note for this clonotype: One junction end does not reproduce the germline sequence, and a read error may be involved. This sequence joins TRBV10-3 and TRBJ1-1, with D unclear. Looked up from germline, CDR1 is ENHRY and CDR2 is SYGVKD. The CDR3 sequence is 16 residues long. The CDR3 nucleotides are TGTGCCACCAGTGAGTCGAGAGGGATAGGGAACACTGAAGCTTTCTTT. This gives the protein CATSESRGIGNTEAFF.

This sequence joins TRBV3-1 and TRBJ2-3; TRBD2 aligns across 9 bases. Germline loops: CDR1 LGHDT, CDR2 YNNKEL (reference sequence). The junction had 9 bases not matched to a gene; V was cut back by 4 bases and J by 4 bases. CDR3 length: 16 amino acids. CDR3 coding DNA: TGTGCCAGCAGCCTTTCCCCGCGGGGGGGCCCAGATACGCAGTATTTT. Encoded protein: CASSLSPRGGPDTQYF.

As for this clonotype: This may be a read error, as it is one base from a much larger clone. This chain's CDR3 is CAGSSAGKARDEQFF. The CDR3 DNA reads TGTGCCGGCAGTTCGGCGGGGAAAGCTAGGGATGAGCAGTTCTTC. This chain links TRBV12-3 or TRBV12-4 with TRBJ2-1; a weak D match, TRBD2 (6 bases). This CDR3 is built from 15 residues.

This clonotype was seen a handful of times. The J gene is TRBJ2-5, the V gene TRBV5-1; possible D gene TRBD2, 5 bases. Per germline, CDR1 SGHRS and CDR2 YFSETQ. The CDR3 consists of 15 residues. V was clipped by 4 bases and J by 2 bases, with 15 bases between them. DNA for the CDR3: TGCGCCAGCAGCCCAGGCGCAGGAGGTCAAGAGACCCAGTACTTC. This translates into CASSPGAGGQETQYF.

The J gene is TRBJ2-2, the V gene TRBV5-6, with D unresolved. The CDR3 loop spans 14 amino acids. Trimming took off 0 bases at V and 7 bases at J, with 10 bases between the two ends. Germline V gene lookup returns CDR1 SGHDT and CDR2 YYEEEE. CDR3 nucleotide sequence: TGTGCCAGCAGCTTGGTGCCCGTGGGCGGGGAGCTGTTTTTT. Protein product: CASSLVPVGGELFF.

This clonotype was found a few times. The chain couples TRBV20-1 to TRBJ1-2; possibly TRBD1 for D (5 bases). The CDR3 loop spans 16 amino acids. Germline CDR1 DFQATT, CDR2 SNEGSKA (reference sequence). The V gene lost 0 bases and the J gene lost 5 bases, with 19 bases spanning the gap. The CDR3 loop is CSARDLGGAVWYGYTF. The CDR3 DNA reads as TGCAGTGCTAGAGATCTTGGAGGGGCCGTATGGTATGGCTACACCTTC.

The chain employs TRBV4-1 and TRBJ2-4; 9 bases fit TRBD1. CDR3 length: 18 amino acids. Germline V gives CDR1 MGHRA, CDR2 YSYEKL. Trimming at V came to 4 bases and at J to 2 bases, leaving 12 bases not matched to a gene. This CDR3 reads CASSLVKMTGGPKNIQYF. The CDR3 DNA is TGCGCCAGCAGCCTCGTCAAGATGACAGGGGGGCCCAAAAACATTCAGTACTTC.

J is TRBJ2-2 and V is TRBV10-3; 9 positions match TRBD1. This CDR3 has 16 residues. Germline values: CDR1 ENHRY, CDR2 SYGVKD. J gave up 1 base and V 2 bases, and 2 bases lay outside the gene matches. The CDR3 loop reads CAISEPGQGNTGELFF. In nucleotides, the CDR3 is TGTGCCATCAGTGAGCCGGGACAGGGGAACACCGGGGAGCTGTTTTTT.

In the case of this clonotype: The junction departs from the called germline gene at one end, perhaps through a read error. The rearrangement links TRBV11-3 to TRBJ2-3, with 7 nucleotides matching TRBD2. The CDR3 sequence is 14 residues long. The germline V gene has CDR1 SGHNT and CDR2 YENEEA. Written as DNA, the CDR3 is TGTGCCAGCAGCCCGATGGGCGGGGGAGATATGCAGTATTTT. Translation gives CASSPMGGGDMQYF.

The chain carries TRBV4-3 and TRBJ2-7; D gene uncertain. Germline V gene sequence: CDR1 LGHNA, CDR2 YSLEER. CDR3 length equals 14 residues. The V end lost 2 bases, the J end lost 3 bases, and 11 bases lay between the germline ends. The CDR3 region is CASSQYYSYYEQYF. The CDR3 coding sequence is TGCGCCAGCAGCCAATATTACTCTTACTACGAGCAGTACTTC.

The V and J genes are TRBV7-6 and TRBJ2-5; possible D gene TRBD1, 6 bases. The V and J ends lost 5 bases and 5 bases respectively, with 9 bases between them. The CDR3 is 12 amino acids. CDR1 is SGHVS and CDR2 is FNYEAQ in the germline V gene. CDR3 DNA: TGTGCCAGCAGCCACCAGGGGGAGACCCAGTACTTC. Translation: CASSHQGETQYF.

Here the CDR3 reads CASSPDRDFGEKLFF. The CDR3 nucleotides are TGTGCCAGCAGCCCAGACAGGGACTTCGGTGAAAAACTGTTTTTT. The chain uses TRBV7-2 and TRBJ1-4; 7 positions match TRBD1. After removal of 5 bases from V and 7 bases from J, the junction contained 10 bases not matched to a gene. CDR1 SGHTA and CDR2 FQGNSA come from the germline V gene. The CDR3 extends over 15 amino acids.

This clonotype showed up just once. DNA of the CDR3: TGCGCCAGCAGCCAAGAAGAGCGGATCGGAGCCAATGAGCAGTTCTTC. It is translated as CASSQEERIGANEQFF. The chain is built from TRBV4-1 and TRBJ2-1; D is perhaps TRBD2 (5 bases). Trimming left V 0 bases short and J 6 bases short, with 15 bases between. Germline V CDR1 and CDR2: MGHRA, YSYEKL. The CDR3 length is 16 residues.

Note on this clonotype: A clone one base away is much larger, so this may be a read error. This chain uses TRBV12-3 or TRBV12-4 with TRBJ1-1, with 9 bases lining up with TRBD1. The CDR3 has 14 amino acids. V gave up 3 bases and J gave up 4 bases; unmatched junction bases: 3. CDR3 region: CASSFGQGITEAFF. In DNA, the CDR3 is TGTGCCAGCAGTTTCGGACAGGGGATCACTGAAGCTTTCTTT.

This chain links TRBV2 with TRBJ2-4; tentatively, D is TRBD2 (5 bases). The DNA end is more similar to TRBJ2-7, so the J call may be wrong. The CDR3 totals 11 residues. CDR1 and CDR2 from the germline V gene are SNHLY and FYNNEI. The CDR3 DNA sequence: TGTGCCAGCACGGCGGGCTACGAGCAGTACTTC. It codes for CASTAGYEQYF.

The gene calls are TRBV4-3 and TRBJ2-1, with 7 bases fitting TRBD1. In germline, CDR1 is LGHNA, CDR2 YSLEER. This CDR3 spans 15 amino acids. Trimming removed 4 bases from V and 4 bases from J; junction bases left unmatched: 7. The CDR3 DNA sequence: TGCGCCAGCAGCCGTAACAGGGGTAAATACAATGAGCAGTTCTTC. It yields the protein CASSRNRGKYNEQFF.

The rearrangement joins TRBV18 to TRBJ1-6; D is unclear. Germline CDR1 KGHSH, CDR2 LQKENI. Trimming left V 1 base short and J 9 bases short, with 10 bases between. There are 14 residues in the CDR3. The CDR3 sequence is CASSPQASGSPLHF. CDR3 sequence (DNA): TGTGCCAGCTCACCACAGGCTTCGGGTTCACCCCTCCACTTT.

The rearrangement links TRBV9 to TRBJ2-7; D gene uncertain. Germline CDR1 reads SGDLS; CDR2 reads YYNGEE. This CDR3 region has 14 residues. V lost 0 bases, J lost 6 bases, and 13 bases lay in between. The CDR3 spells CASSVGNLGFEQYF. CDR3 in DNA: TGTGCCAGCAGCGTAGGAAATTTGGGTTTCGAGCAGTACTTC.

The J gene is TRBJ2-2, the V gene TRBV6-6; 10 positions match TRBD2. The V gene's germline CDR1 is MNHNY and CDR2 SVGAGI (reference sequence). This CDR3 region has 14 residues. The ends lost 6 bases at V and 9 bases at J; junction bases unmatched: 7. CDR3 region: CASRNSGGPRELFF. CDR3 sequence (DNA): TGTGCCAGCAGGAATAGCGGGGGGCCACGGGAGCTGTTTTTT.

This sequence joins TRBV7-9 and TRBJ1-4; 8 bases map to TRBD1. Trimming cost V 5 bases and J 6 bases; bases outside gene matches: 8. CDR3 size: 15 residues. From germline, CDR1 is SEHNR and CDR2 FQNEAQ (reference sequence). CDR3 DNA sequence: TGTGCCAGCAGCCTTAGGACAGGGCGCGATGAAAAACTGTTTTTT. It specifies CASSLRTGRDEKLFF.

This clonotype turned up a few times. The chain has TRBV29-1 and TRBJ1-2; the D gene is possibly TRBD1 (5 bases). Trimming stripped 0 bases from V and 1 base from J, with 12 bases between. Germline V gives CDR1 SQVTM, CDR2 ANQGSEA. The CDR3 extends over 15 amino acids. CDR3 DNA: TGCAGCGTTGAAGATTGGGGGTCCCTTAACTATGGCTACACCTTC. Protein: CSVEDWGSLNYGYTF.

The chain employs TRBV6-2 or TRBV6-3 and TRBJ2-5; unclear D gene. Germline V gene sequence: CDR1 MNHEY, CDR2 SVGEGT. V was cut by 2 bases and J by 4 bases, with 5 bases left in between. The CDR3 has 12 amino acids. The CDR3 region has the DNA TGTGCCAGCAGTTACGCCGTAGAGACCCAGTACTTC. Translation: CASSYAVETQYF.

The table lists this clonotype with many counts. J is TRBJ2-3 and V is TRBV7-2; D is perhaps TRBD2 (6 bases). Germline V lookup: CDR1 SGHTA, CDR2 FQGNSA. CDR3 length: 14 residues. V gave up 5 bases and J gave up 5 bases, with 14 bases separating them. The CDR3 nucleotides are TGTGCCAGCAGCCCCCCACGGCGGGGAGATACGCAGTATTTT. Encoded protein: CASSPPRRGDTQYF.

The CDR3 bases are TGCGCCAGCAGCTTGAGGGACCGAGAAGCTTTCTTT. Translating gives CASSLRDREAFF. The gene calls are TRBV5-1 and TRBJ1-1, with D perhaps matching TRBD1 (5 bases). Trimming took off 1 base at V and 8 bases at J, with 9 bases between the two ends. The germline V gene encodes CDR1 SGHRS and CDR2 YFSETQ. CDR3 length equals 12 residues.

This chain joins TRBV7-8 and TRBJ1-2, with a tentative D call TRBD1 (5 bases). Germline lookup yields CDR1 SGHVS and CDR2 FQNEAQ. The ends were cut back, 5 bases at V and 8 bases at J, with 21 bases in the middle. The CDR3 loop spans 15 amino acids. CDR3 sequence (DNA): TGTGCCAGCAGCCTAGGTCAAAGGTTTTCAGGGGGCTACACCTTC. It is translated as CASSLGQRFSGGYTF.

The chain uses TRBV9 and TRBJ2-5; D remains ambiguous. V gave up 1 base and J gave up 3 bases, with 7 bases separating them. There are 13 residues in the CDR3. CDR1 and CDR2 from the germline V gene are SGDLS and YYNGEE. The CDR3 DNA reads as TGTGCCAGCAGCGTACGCTCCGAAGAGACCCAGTACTTC. Protein product: CASSVRSEETQYF.